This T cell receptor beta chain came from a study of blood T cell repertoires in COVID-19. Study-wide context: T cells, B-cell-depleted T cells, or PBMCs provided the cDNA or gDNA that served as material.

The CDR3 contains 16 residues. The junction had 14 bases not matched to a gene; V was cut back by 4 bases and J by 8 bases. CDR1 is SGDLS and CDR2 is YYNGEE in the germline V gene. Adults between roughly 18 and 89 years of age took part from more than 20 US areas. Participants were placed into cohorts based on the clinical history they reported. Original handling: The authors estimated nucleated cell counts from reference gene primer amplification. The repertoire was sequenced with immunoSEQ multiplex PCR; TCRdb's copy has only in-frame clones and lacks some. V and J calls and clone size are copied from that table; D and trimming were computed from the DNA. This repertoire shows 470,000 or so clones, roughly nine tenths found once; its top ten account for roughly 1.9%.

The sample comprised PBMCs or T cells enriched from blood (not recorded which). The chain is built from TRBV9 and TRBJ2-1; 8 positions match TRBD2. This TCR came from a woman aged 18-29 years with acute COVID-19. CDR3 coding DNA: TGTGCCAGCAGCCAACTCTTGGCGGGAGCGGGGGATGAGCAGTTCTTC. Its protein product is CASSQLLAGAGDEQFF.